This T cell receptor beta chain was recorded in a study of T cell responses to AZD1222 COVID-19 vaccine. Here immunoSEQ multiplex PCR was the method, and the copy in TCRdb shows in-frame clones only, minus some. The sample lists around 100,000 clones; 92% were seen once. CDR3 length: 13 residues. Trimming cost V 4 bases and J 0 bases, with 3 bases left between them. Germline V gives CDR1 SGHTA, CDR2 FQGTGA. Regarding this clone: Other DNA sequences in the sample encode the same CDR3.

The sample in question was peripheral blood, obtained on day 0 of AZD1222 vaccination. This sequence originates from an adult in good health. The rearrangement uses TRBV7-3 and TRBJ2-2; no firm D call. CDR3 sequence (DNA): TGTGCCAGCAGCTCCCCGAACACCGGGGAGCTGTTTTTT. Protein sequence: CASSSPNTGELFF.